Detailed here is one T cell receptor beta chain. This sample is drawn from a study of T cell responses to AZD1222 COVID-19 vaccine. From germline, CDR1 is SGHRS and CDR2 YFSETQ. V gave up 4 bases and J gave up 10 bases, with 15 bases separating them. CDR3 size: 14 residues. This table comes from immunoSEQ multiplex PCR, and its TCRdb copy is limited to in-frame clones, with some not included. Its table records 150,000 or so clones. Sequencing used peripheral blood. The TCR sequence derives from an adult in good health. This chain links TRBV5-1 with TRBJ1-6, with a possible D match to TRBD1 (6 bases). The CDR3 DNA sequence: TGCGCCAGCAGCAGAGAACAGGGTCTCTCACCCCTCCACTTT. Translation gives CASSREQGLSPLHF.